One sample yielded the 9 T cell receptor beta chains listed below, sequenced in a study of T-cell memory formation after mild COVID-19. TCRdb processed the 5' RACE reads anew with MiXCR; each CDR3 protein has one entry. In the table there are approximately 340,000 distinct CDR3 sequences, approximately 12% of which are singletons. Sequencing input: PBMCs or a T cell subset sorted from them (not recorded which). These receptors were collected from a man between 18 and 35 years old who had mild COVID-19 (a few samples of this study predate the infection). Cell type and time point are not known.

The chain couples TRBV20-1 to TRBJ2-2; D is perhaps TRBD1 (5 bases). This CDR3 is built from 16 residues. V was trimmed by 6 bases and J by 2 bases, leaving 19 bases between them. Germline loops: CDR1 DFQATT, CDR2 SNEGSKA (reference sequence). The CDR3 region has the DNA TGCAGTGCCCAACGGACACAAATAACTAACACCGGGGAGCTGTTTTTT. Its translation is CSAQRTQITNTGELFF.

This clonotype was found a few times. The chain links TRBV5-1 to TRBJ2-4; TRBD1 matches at 8 bases. The CDR3 loop spans 13 amino acids. J lost 8 bases, V lost 4 bases, and 5 bases had no gene match. Germline values: CDR1 SGHRS, CDR2 YFSETQ. CDR3 residues: CASSVGQGDIQYF. The CDR3 region has the DNA TGCGCCAGCAGCGTTGGACAGGGAGACATTCAGTACTTC.

This clonotype has only a few counts. The chain recombines TRBV28 with TRBJ1-6, with D hard to call. Deletions cut 3 bases from V and 10 bases from J, with 7 bases between. Per the germline V gene, CDR1 is MDHEN and CDR2 is SYDVKM. The CDR3 runs 12 residues. This CDR3 is CASSLRASPLHF. The CDR3 DNA sequence: TGTGCCAGCAGTTTGAGGGCCTCACCCCTCCACTTT.

This clonotype was picked up many times. The chain joins TRBV29-1 to TRBJ2-3, with a tentative D call TRBD1 (6 bases). This CDR3 is built from 14 residues. V shed 3 bases and J shed 0 bases, with 10 bases lying between them. Germline CDR1 and CDR2: SQVTM and ANQGSEA. The CDR3 DNA follows: TGCAGCGTTGAGTCCAGGGGAAGCACAGATACGCAGTATTTT. Its translation: CSVESRGSTDTQYF.

The gene calls are TRBV25-1 and TRBJ2-1, with D perhaps matching TRBD1 (6 bases). The germline gives CDR1 MGHDK, CDR2 SYGVNS. The CDR3 covers 14 residues. The V gene lost 7 bases and the J gene lost 1 base, with 11 bases spanning the gap. CDR3 sequence (DNA): TGTGCCAGCACCCGGGACACGTCCTACAATGAGCAGTTCTTC. It yields the protein CASTRDTSYNEQFF.

This clonotype was observed a handful of times. The chain has TRBV7-8 and TRBJ2-7; no firm D call. V was cut by 5 bases and J by 5 bases, with 7 bases left in between. Germline CDR1 SGHVS, CDR2 FQNEAQ. The CDR3 runs 11 residues. The CDR3 protein is CASSKQNEQYF. CDR3 in DNA: TGTGCCAGCAGCAAACAAAACGAGCAGTACTTC.

V and J are TRBV7-9 and TRBJ2-1; no definite D call. V lost 5 bases and J lost 8, with 1 base in between. CDR1 and CDR2 from the germline V gene are SEHNR and FQNEAQ (reference sequence). The CDR3 runs 9 residues. The CDR3 protein is CASSHEQFF. In DNA form, the CDR3 reads TGTGCCAGCAGCCATGAGCAGTTCTTC.

This clonotype was found a few times. The chain joins TRBV6-2 or TRBV6-3 to TRBJ1-1; D gene unclear. V dropped 3 bases and J dropped 7 bases, with 18 bases sitting between them. Germline assignment: CDR1 MNHEY and CDR2 SVGEGT. CDR3 length: 15 amino acids. The CDR3 DNA sequence: TGTGCCAGCAGTTATGCGGTTGCAGAGGGTTTTGAAGCTTTCTTT. Its protein product is CASSYAVAEGFEAFF.

This clonotype was seen a few times. The chain combines TRBV6-6 with TRBJ1-3; D uncertain. The CDR3 loop spans 14 amino acids. Germline V CDR1 and CDR2: MNHNY, SVGAGI (reference sequence). Trimming took off 6 bases at V and 7 bases at J, with 16 bases between the two ends. CDR3 sequence reads: CASSPAMGMNTIYF. The CDR3 DNA is TGTGCCAGCAGCCCCGCCATGGGGATGAACACCATATATTTT.